Below, 23 T cell receptor beta chains from the same sample are listed, as sequenced in a study of T cells in tuberculosis. The assay was immunoSEQ multiplex PCR, and TCRdb's table has in-frame clones only and misses some. The sample contains about 35,000 clones, about 93% of which appear only once. Sequencing was performed on PBMCs. These receptors all stem from a donor aged 10-29 years with latent tuberculosis or without tuberculosis infection.

This chain links TRBV9 with TRBJ1-3; D is undetermined. This CDR3 has 15 amino acids. V dropped 4 bases and J dropped 0 bases, with 11 bases sitting between them. The germline V gene has CDR1 SGDLS and CDR2 YYNGEE. The CDR3 spells CASSPDLRSGNTIYF. The CDR3 nucleotides read TGTGCCAGCAGCCCCGACTTACGCTCTGGAAACACCATATATTTT.

The V call is TRBV11-2, the J call TRBJ1-1; 9 bases line up with TRBD1. V was clipped by 5 bases and J by 1 base; unmatched bases: 8. CDR1 is SGHAT and CDR2 is FQNNGV in the germline V gene. CDR3 size: 16 residues. CDR3 in amino acids: CASSTGQGWGNTEAFF. CDR3 nucleotide sequence: TGTGCCAGCAGCACGGGACAGGGTTGGGGGAACACTGAAGCTTTCTTT.

The gene calls are TRBV11-2 and TRBJ2-1; D possibly corresponds to TRBD2 (7 bases). The V gene lost 4 bases and the J gene lost 9 bases, with 25 bases spanning the gap. The CDR3 extends over 17 amino acids. Looked up from germline, CDR1 is SGHAT and CDR2 is FQNNGV. The CDR3 is CASSSSPPPGGPGEQFF. The CDR3 DNA sequence: TGTGCCAGCAGCTCTAGCCCCCCACCCGGGGGGCCAGGTGAGCAGTTCTTC.

The chain couples TRBV2 to TRBJ2-1; the D gene is possibly TRBD1 (5 bases). This CDR3 has 13 residues. V was clipped by 7 bases and J by 5 bases, with 12 bases between them. Germline loops: CDR1 SNHLY, CDR2 FYNNEI. DNA for the CDR3: TGTGCCAGCAAGGTCAGGGTAGACAATGAGCAGTTCTTC. Protein sequence: CASKVRVDNEQFF.

The chain joins TRBV6-5 to TRBJ1-1; TRBD1 matches at 9 bases. The CDR3 consists of 16 residues. V lost 0 bases to trimming and J lost 7 bases; unmatched junction nucleotides: 9. From germline, CDR1 is MNHEY and CDR2 SVGAGI. CDR3 bases: TGTGCCAGCAGTTACTCGTACCTCGGGACAGGGAGTGAAGCTTTCTTT. Protein sequence: CASSYSYLGTGSEAFF.

The chain uses TRBV11-2 and TRBJ2-2, with TRBD1 as a possible D gene (5 bases). The CDR3 covers 15 residues. Germline V gene lookup returns CDR1 SGHAT and CDR2 FQNNGV. V lost 1 base to trimming and J lost 7 bases, with 13 bases between them. Here the CDR3 reads CASSLGGKIGGELFF. CDR3 nucleotide sequence: TGTGCCAGCAGCTTAGGGGGCAAGATAGGCGGGGAGCTGTTTTTT.

This clone was picked up one time. The gene calls are TRBV7-3 and TRBJ2-2; unclear D gene. The germline CDR1 and CDR2 sequences are SGHTA and FQGTGA. V lost 1 base and J lost 6, with 6 bases in between. There are 13 residues in the CDR3. The DNA for the CDR3 is TGTGCCAGCAGCTTAAGTAACTCCGGGGAGCTGTTTTTT. Translation gives CASSLSNSGELFF. Based on the CDR3 plus reference TRBV7-3 and TRBJ2-2, the full variable domain is GAGVSQTPSNKVTEKGKYVELRCDPISGHTALYWYRQSLGQGPEFLIYFQGTGAADDSGLPNDRFFAVRPEGSVSTLKIQRTERGDSAVYLCASSLSNSGELFFGEGSRLTVL.

The J gene is TRBJ1-2, the V gene TRBV6-6; unclear D gene. CDR3 length: 15 residues. Germline CDR1 MNHNY, CDR2 SVGAGI (reference sequence). The V gene lost 0 bases and the J gene lost 6 bases, with 14 bases spanning the gap. The DNA of the CDR3 is TGTGCCAGCAGTTACTCGAACATCAGGAAGGATGGCTACACCTTC. This encodes CASSYSNIRKDGYTF.

The V call is TRBV7-6, the J call TRBJ2-1; D unclear. The CDR3 runs to 15 residues. The V end lost 2 bases, the J end lost 4 bases, and 12 bases lay between the germline ends. Germline V gene data show CDR1 as SGHVS and CDR2 as FNYEAQ. Here the CDR3 reads CASSLIAYSYNEQFF. The CDR3 DNA reads TGTGCCAGCAGCTTAATTGCATACTCTTACAATGAGCAGTTCTTC. Variable domain in full (rest from reference TRBV7-6 and TRBJ2-1): GAGVSQSPRYKVTKRGQDVALRCDPISGHVSLYWYRQALGQGPEFLTYFNYEAQQDKSGLPNDRFSAERPEGSISTLTIQRTEQRDSAMYRCASSLIAYSYNEQFFGPGTRLTVL.

The V call is TRBV5-1, the J call TRBJ2-1; no reliable D call. This CDR3 is 14 amino acids long. V lost 4 bases to trimming and J lost 9 bases, with 17 bases between them. CDR1 SGHRS and CDR2 YFSETQ come from the germline V gene. Here the CDR3 reads CASSPLDKILEQFF. As DNA, the CDR3 is TGCGCCAGCAGCCCGTTAGACAAAATTCTTGAGCAGTTCTTC.

The rearrangement joins TRBV19 to TRBJ2-4, with D possibly matching TRBD1 (6 bases). The CDR3 runs 16 residues. Trimming shortened V by 1 base and J by 6 bases, and 16 bases separated the two germline ends. CDR1 and CDR2 (germline): LNHDA, SQIVND (reference sequence). Written as DNA, the CDR3 is TGTGCCAGTAGTATAGGGTTCAGGGGATTGGGAAACATTCAGTACTTC. It codes for CASSIGFRGLGNIQYF.

This sequence joins TRBV19 and TRBJ2-7, with 8 bases that match TRBD1. The CDR3 runs to 15 residues. V lost 6 bases and J lost 0; bases outside the gene matches: 7. Looked up from germline, CDR1 is LNHDA and CDR2 is SQIVND (reference sequence). CDR3: CASSRTGTFSYEQYF. The CDR3 nucleotides are TGTGCCAGTAGCCGGACAGGGACCTTCTCCTACGAGCAGTACTTC.

The rearrangement joins TRBV19 to TRBJ1-1; 8 bases are a match to TRBD1. Unmatched junction bases numbered 6, after V lost 1 base and J lost 11 bases. The CDR3 is 13 residues long. The germline V gene encodes CDR1 LNHDA and CDR2 SQIVND (reference sequence). CDR3 amino acids: CASSIGWTGTAFF. The CDR3 nucleotides read TGTGCCAGTAGTATAGGATGGACAGGGACGGCTTTCTTT.

The chain couples TRBV19 to TRBJ1-3; 7 nucleotides match TRBD1. The germline CDR1 and CDR2 sequences are LNHDA and SQIVND (reference sequence). The CDR3 totals 13 residues. The V segment lost 6 bases and the J segment 6 bases; nucleotides outside the gene matches: 5. CDR3 sequence: CASSLDRENTIYF. For the CDR3, the DNA is TGTGCCAGTAGCCTCGACAGGGAAAACACCATATATTTT.

The genes are TRBV11-2 and TRBJ1-2; TRBD1 matches 7 bases. V lost 4 bases and J lost 3; bases outside the gene matches: 11. The CDR3 has 16 residues. Germline V gene data show CDR1 as SGHAT and CDR2 as FQNNGV. The CDR3 reads CASSSLGRQGHYGYTF. The CDR3 DNA reads TGTGCCAGCAGCTCCCTCGGTCGACAGGGACACTATGGCTACACCTTC. Looking up the rest from reference TRBV11-2 and TRBJ1-2 gives the full variable domain: EAGVAQSPRYKIIEKRQSVAFWCNPISGHATLYWYQQILGQGPKLLIQFQNNGVVDDSQLPKDRFSAERLKGVDSTLKIQPAKLEDSAVYLCASSSLGRQGHYGYTFGSGTRLTVV.

The J gene is TRBJ2-2, the V gene TRBV6-1, with D perhaps matching TRBD1 (7 bases). The germline CDR1 and CDR2 sequences are MNHNS and SASEGT. The CDR3 has 13 amino acids. V was cut by 7 bases and J by 4 bases, with 10 bases left in between. The CDR3 DNA sequence: TGTGCCAGCAACAGGGGAGGCACCGGGGAGCTGTTTTTT. This encodes CASNRGGTGELFF.

CDR3 in amino acids: CASSTTGTFHADTQYF. The CDR3 nucleotides read TGTGCCAGTAGTACTACAGGGACGTTCCATGCAGATACGCAGTATTTT. This chain connects TRBV19 to TRBJ2-3; possible D gene TRBD1, 6 bases. Germline lookup yields CDR1 LNHDA and CDR2 SQIVND (reference sequence). CDR3 size: 16 residues. V shed 4 bases and J shed 4 bases, with 18 bases lying between them.

The chain links TRBV7-7 to TRBJ1-4, with 7 positions matching TRBD1. Germline V gene lookup returns CDR1 SSHAT and CDR2 FNYEAQ (reference sequence). The CDR3 sequence is 13 residues long. V dropped 5 bases and J dropped 4; count of bases not matched to a gene: 1. The CDR3, as DNA: TGTGCCAGCAGCCGGGACAGTAATGAAAAACTGTTTTTT. It specifies CASSRDSNEKLFF.

This clone appeared a single time. The chain couples TRBV7-2 to TRBJ2-7, with 8 bases aligning to TRBD2. This CDR3 spans 15 amino acids. V gave up 1 base and J gave up 4 bases; unmatched junction bases: 6. Germline values: CDR1 SGHTA, CDR2 FQGNSA. CDR3 in DNA: TGTGCCAGCAGCTTAGACCGAGCGGGGGCTTACGAGCAGTACTTC. Residues: CASSLDRAGAYEQYF.

CDR3 sequence: CSVGTQATHLSYGYTF. CDR3 sequence (DNA): TGCAGCGTTGGCACCCAGGCCACTCACCTTAGCTATGGCTACACCTTC. The gene calls are TRBV29-1 and TRBJ1-2; D unresolved. V was cut by 4 bases and J by 4 bases, with 22 bases left in between. Germline CDR1 and CDR2: SQVTM and ANQGSEA. The CDR3 runs to 16 residues.

The chain is built from TRBV7-6 and TRBJ2-7; no definite D call. From germline, CDR1 is SGHVS and CDR2 FNYEAQ. This CDR3 is built from 17 residues. Between the trimmed V and J ends, which lost 7 bases and 0 bases, there was a span of 22 bases. The DNA of the CDR3 is TGTGCCAGCAACCAGTCAACTCCTAATCAGGCCTCCTACGAGCAGTACTTC. Protein sequence: CASNQSTPNQASYEQYF.

The rearrangement joins TRBV5-1 to TRBJ1-4; 7 bases are a match to TRBD1. Per the germline V gene, CDR1 is SGHRS and CDR2 is YFSETQ. V lost 5 bases, J lost 3 bases, and 7 bases stayed unmatched. The CDR3 covers 15 residues. The CDR3 loop is CASSQGGYSNEKLFF. The CDR3 nucleotides read TGCGCCAGCAGTCAGGGGGGATATTCTAATGAAAAACTGTTTTTT.

The chain uses TRBV2 and TRBJ2-3; 14 bases match TRBD2. Germline values: CDR1 SNHLY, CDR2 FYNNEI. This CDR3 contains 15 residues. Unmatched junction bases numbered 4, after V lost 4 bases and J lost 7 bases. The CDR3 sequence is CASSVTSGGAHTQYF. In DNA, the CDR3 is TGTGCCAGCAGTGTGACTAGCGGGGGGGCCCATACGCAGTATTTT.